The 28 T cell receptor beta chains below all came from one sample that was sequenced in a study of control samples from healthy donors and cancer patients. The protocol was immunoSEQ multiplex PCR, while the TCRdb copy is restricted to in-frame clones and leaves out a portion. Altogether just over 150,000 clones are present, 85% to 95% being singletons, with the ten largest covering 7.5% to 8.5%. Sequencing used blood. Source of these receptors: a woman between 40 and 55 years old in good health.

The J gene is TRBJ1-1, the V gene TRBV5-6, with 7 bases matching TRBD1. The length of the CDR3 is 15 residues. The V segment lost 2 bases and the J segment 0 bases; nucleotides outside the gene matches: 4. Germline CDR1 SGHDT, CDR2 YYEEEE. The CDR3 region has the DNA TGTGCCAGCAGCTTCGGGGGACAGATGAACACTGAAGCTTTCTTT. Protein sequence: CASSFGGQMNTEAFF.

The rearrangement uses TRBV7-9 and TRBJ2-7, with D maybe TRBD1 (6 bases). Per the germline V gene, CDR1 is SEHNR and CDR2 is FQNEAQ (reference sequence). Trimming stripped 8 bases from V and 3 bases from J, with 14 bases between. This CDR3 region has 13 residues. This CDR3 is CASVSGRGYEQYF. The CDR3 DNA is TGTGCCAGCGTATCAGGCAGGGGCTACGAGCAGTACTTC.

The gene calls are TRBV25-1 and TRBJ1-5, with no clear D. Per the germline V gene, CDR1 is MGHDK and CDR2 is SYGVNS. This CDR3 has 13 amino acids. V was cut by 7 bases and J by 6 bases, with 13 bases left in between. The CDR3 coding sequence is TGTGCCAGCACCCAAGGTCTCGGTCAGCCCCAGCATTTT. Its protein product is CASTQGLGQPQHF.

The chain couples TRBV3-1 (or the pseudogene TRBV3-2) to TRBJ2-2; no definite D call. This CDR3 has 14 residues. The V and J ends lost 7 bases and 7 bases respectively, with 16 bases between them. CDR1 LGHDT and CDR2 YNNKEL come from the germline V gene (reference sequence). The CDR3 bases are TGTGCCAGCACTAAACTGGGTTCTGGCGGGGAGCTGTTTTTT. Its protein product is CASTKLGSGGELFF.

The chain links TRBV11-2 to TRBJ2-3, with 7 bases aligning to TRBD2. The length of the CDR3 is 15 residues. The junction had 10 bases not matched to a gene; V was cut back by 4 bases and J by 6 bases. Germline assignment: CDR1 SGHAT and CDR2 FQNNGV. The CDR3 loop reads CASSSLSGLGDTQYF. In nucleotides, the CDR3 is TGTGCCAGCAGCTCGCTTAGCGGGTTAGGGGATACGCAGTATTTT.

The chain carries TRBV16 and TRBJ1-1; D may be TRBD1 (5 bases). Germline CDR1 reads KGHSY; CDR2 reads FQNENV. V was trimmed by 4 bases and J by 5 bases, leaving 17 bases between them. This CDR3 region has 15 residues. The CDR3 region is CASSLKVAGSTEAFF. The CDR3 DNA follows: TGTGCCAGCAGCCTTAAAGTCGCAGGGTCTACTGAAGCTTTCTTT.

The CDR3 region is CSASQGASNQPQHF. In DNA, the CDR3 is TGCAGTGCTAGTCAGGGGGCGAGCAATCAGCCCCAGCATTTT. The chain joins TRBV20-1 to TRBJ1-5, with 8 bases matching TRBD1. Germline V gene sequence: CDR1 DFQATT, CDR2 SNEGSKA (reference sequence). Trimming at V came to 3 bases and at J to 1 base, leaving 2 bases not matched to a gene. The CDR3 is made up of 14 amino acids.

The V call is TRBV5-1, the J call TRBJ1-3, with D unclear. V gave up 4 bases and J gave up 2 bases, with 13 bases separating them. The CDR3 is 15 residues long. CDR1 is SGHRS and CDR2 is YFSETQ in the germline V gene. The CDR3 protein is CASSRNLGAGNTIYF. The CDR3, as DNA: TGCGCCAGCAGCAGAAACCTAGGTGCTGGAAACACCATATATTTT.

The chain uses TRBV5-1 and TRBJ2-1; 8 positions agree with TRBD2. The ends lost 1 base at V and 4 bases at J; junction bases unmatched: 4. Germline V gene sequence: CDR1 SGHRS, CDR2 YFSETQ. The CDR3 consists of 15 residues. Here the CDR3 DNA reads TGCGCCAGCAGCTTGACTAGCGGCGCTTACAATGAGCAGTTCTTC. Its protein is CASSLTSGAYNEQFF.

CDR3 in amino acids: CASWGGDRLRGYTF. CDR3 sequence (DNA): TGCGCCAGCTGGGGGGGGGACAGGCTCAGGGGCTACACCTTC. The chain joins TRBV4-3 to TRBJ1-2; TRBD1 matches 8 bases. The CDR3 has 14 residues. V shed 8 bases and J 8 bases; nucleotides not matched to a gene: 13. Germline V gene lookup returns CDR1 LGHNA and CDR2 YSLEER.

The chain joins TRBV6-1 to TRBJ1-6; a possible D gene is TRBD1 (6 bases). The V end lost 1 base, the J end lost 6 bases, and 10 bases lay between the germline ends. The CDR3 has 15 amino acids. Germline V gives CDR1 MNHNS, CDR2 SASEGT. The CDR3 DNA reads TGTGCCAGCAGTGAAGGGTGGACAGCTAATTCACCCCTCCACTTT. Residues: CASSEGWTANSPLHF.

The V gene is TRBV18, the J gene TRBJ1-4; the match to TRBD1 covers 7 bases. The germline V gene encodes CDR1 KGHSH and CDR2 LQKENI. Trimming at V came to 8 bases and at J to 7 bases, leaving 7 bases not matched to a gene. This CDR3 is built from 13 residues. CDR3 sequence: CASVQGNGEKLFF. In nucleotides, the CDR3 is TGTGCCAGCGTACAGGGGAACGGTGAAAAACTGTTTTTT.

The chain uses TRBV4-3 and TRBJ1-3, with D maybe TRBD1 (6 bases). Germline loops: CDR1 LGHNA, CDR2 YSLEER. V lost 3 bases and J 3 bases, leaving 15 bases between the germline ends. CDR3 size: 16 residues. The CDR3 reads CASSQDLQGSGNTIYF. The CDR3 region has the DNA TGCGCCAGCAGCCAGGACTTACAGGGAAGTGGAAACACCATATATTTT.

The genes are TRBV24-1 and TRBJ2-1, with 13 positions matching TRBD2. The V segment lost 3 bases and the J segment 5 bases; nucleotides outside the gene matches: 9. This CDR3 has 18 amino acids. Germline loops: CDR1 KGHDR, CDR2 SFDVKD. CDR3 protein: CATSDARTSGGFDNEQFF. In DNA, the CDR3 is TGTGCCACCAGTGATGCTCGGACTAGCGGGGGATTTGACAATGAGCAGTTCTTC.

The chain employs TRBV19 and TRBJ1-5; no clear D. V was cut by 7 bases and J by 3 bases, with 16 bases left in between. This CDR3 region has 15 residues. Germline loops: CDR1 LNHDA, CDR2 SQIVND (reference sequence). CDR3 coding DNA: TGTGCCAGTAAGGGCCAGGAAGCCTTCAATCAGCCCCAGCATTTT. Translating it yields CASKGQEAFNQPQHF.

The rearrangement links TRBV5-1 to TRBJ1-1; TRBD1 is a possible D gene (5 bases). The CDR3 is made up of 15 amino acids. Per germline, CDR1 SGHRS and CDR2 YFSETQ. The V and J ends lost 0 bases and 1 base respectively, with 10 bases between them. The CDR3 DNA reads as TGCGCCAGCAGCTTGGGTGGAGGGGCGAACACTGAAGCTTTCTTT. Protein sequence: CASSLGGGANTEAFF.

CDR3 nucleotides: TGTGCCTCTGGGACTAGCGGGACCAAAAACATTCAGTACTTC. Translation gives CASGTSGTKNIQYF. The rearrangement links TRBV10-3 to TRBJ2-4, with 13 bases that match TRBD2. Germline CDR1 is ENHRY and CDR2 is SYGVKD. V lost 11 bases and J lost 2; bases outside the gene matches: 3. The CDR3 extends over 14 amino acids.

The V and J genes are TRBV3-1 (or the pseudogene TRBV3-2) and TRBJ2-7; a weak D match, TRBD1 (5 bases). The germline V and J ends were trimmed by 2 bases and 6 bases, with 20 bases remaining between them. CDR1 is LGHDT and CDR2 is YNNKEL in the germline V gene (reference sequence). The CDR3 has 16 residues. In DNA form, the CDR3 reads TGTGCCAGCAGCCAAAACGAGGCGACAAGGGGCGCCGAGCAGTACTTC. It specifies CASSQNEATRGAEQYF.

CDR3 region: CASSQDPQGLEAFF. The DNA of the CDR3 is TGCGCCAGCAGCCAAGATCCTCAGGGGCTGGAAGCTTTCTTT. The chain has TRBV4-3 and TRBJ1-1; tentatively, D is TRBD1 (6 bases). Germline lookup yields CDR1 LGHNA and CDR2 YSLEER. This CDR3 contains 14 residues. Between the trimmed V and J ends, which lost 0 bases and 8 bases, there was a span of 13 bases.

The chain is built from TRBV30 and TRBJ2-1, with TRBD2 identical over 10 bases. CDR3 size: 19 residues. The V gene end was trimmed by 0 bases and the J gene end by 0 bases; junction bases not matched to a gene: 11. The germline gives CDR1 GTSNPN, CDR2 SVGIG (reference sequence). The CDR3 is CAWSVWTSGRRGSYNEQFF. CDR3 coding DNA: TGTGCCTGGAGTGTTTGGACTAGCGGACGACGCGGCTCCTACAATGAGCAGTTCTTC.

The J gene is TRBJ1-4, the V gene TRBV18; maybe TRBD1 (6 bases). CDR1 is KGHSH and CDR2 is LQKENI in the germline V gene. This CDR3 has 15 amino acids. Trimming pared 1 base from V and 8 bases from J, leaving 14 bases between. The CDR3 DNA follows: TGTGCCAGCTCACCACGCGAGGGGGACACCGAAAAACTGTTTTTT. Its protein product is CASSPREGDTEKLFF.

This rearrangement joins TRBV27 to TRBJ1-5; D ambiguous. Trimming cost V 5 bases and J 5 bases, with 19 bases left between them. The germline V gene encodes CDR1 MNHEY and CDR2 SMNVEV (reference sequence). This CDR3 spans 16 amino acids. CDR3 DNA sequence: TGTGCCAGCAGTCCCTTTTTGCGGACGGCGGATCAGCCCCAGCATTTT. Amino acid sequence: CASSPFLRTADQPQHF.

The V call is TRBV27, the J call TRBJ1-5, with 7 positions matching TRBD1. The CDR3 is 14 amino acids. Germline V lookup: CDR1 MNHEY, CDR2 SMNVEV (reference sequence). The J segment lost 5 bases and the V segment lost 2 bases, leaving 3 bases of the junction unmatched. The CDR3 region has the DNA TGTGCCAGCAGTTTAGCAGGGGGAGATCAGCCCCAGCATTTT. This sequence encodes CASSLAGGDQPQHF.

The chain links TRBV30 to TRBJ2-5, with TRBD1 as a possible D gene (6 bases). Trimming took 4 bases from V and 4 from J, leaving 10 bases between them. The germline V gene encodes CDR1 GTSNPN and CDR2 SVGIG (reference sequence). CDR3 length: 12 amino acids. CDR3 residues: CAWNRVAETQYF. CDR3 DNA sequence: TGTGCCTGGAACAGGGTAGCAGAGACCCAGTACTTC. The full variable domain, completed using reference TRBV30 and TRBJ2-5, is SQTIHQWPATLVQPVGSPLSLECTVEGTSNPNLYWYRQAAGRGLQLLFYSVGIGQISSEVPQNLSASRPQDRQFILSSKKLLLSDSGFYLCAWNRVAETQYFGPGTRLLVL.

V and J are TRBV19 and TRBJ1-3, with a tentative D call TRBD1 (5 bases). Trimming stripped 1 base from V and 7 bases from J, with 14 bases between. Germline CDR1 reads LNHDA; CDR2 reads SQIVND (reference sequence). CDR3 size: 15 residues. In DNA, the CDR3 is TGTGCCAGTAGTATAGTCGACAGCAATCTGAACACCATATATTTT. It translates to CASSIVDSNLNTIYF.

The V gene is TRBV19, the J gene TRBJ1-5, with D possibly being TRBD1 (6 bases). V was trimmed by 2 bases and J by 7 bases, leaving 12 bases between them. Germline loops: CDR1 LNHDA, CDR2 SQIVND (reference sequence). The CDR3 totals 14 residues. CDR3 sequence reads: CASSITPGVQPQHF. CDR3 nucleotide sequence: TGTGCCAGTAGTATAACCCCAGGGGTCCAGCCCCAGCATTTT.

This sequence joins TRBV7-9 and TRBJ2-5, with D possibly TRBD2 on 6 matching bases. The CDR3 loop spans 15 amino acids. Trimming left V 8 bases short and J 5 bases short, with 21 bases between. Germline V gene data show CDR1 as SEHNR and CDR2 as FQNEAQ (reference sequence). CDR3 coding DNA: TGTGCCAGCGAAGGGGCGGGACGGTCGAAGGAGACCCAGTACTTC. Translating gives CASEGAGRSKETQYF.

The genes are TRBV4-1 and TRBJ2-6; 7 bases line up with TRBD1. This CDR3 is 20 amino acids long. CDR1 is MGHRA and CDR2 is YSYEKL in the germline V gene. With V trimmed by 0 bases and J by 2 bases, 13 bases remained unmatched. The DNA for the CDR3 is TGCGCCAGCAGCCAAGATAATTTCCCGACAGGGATGCCTGGGGCCAACGTCCTGACTTTC. This translates into CASSQDNFPTGMPGANVLTF.